A selection of T cell receptor beta chains follows, all from one sample in a study of blood T cells in healthy people across ages. TCRdb called the 5' RACE reads again in MiXCR, with one record for every CDR3 protein. The data contain around 2 million distinct CDR3 sequences, 35% to 50% of them singletons. The specimen sequenced was blood. These TCRs come from a human donor in good health. Each CDR3 is given with its conserved first and last residue. The D gene is left open where the match is weak. A row's size may be missing; if present it is once, few, many or a size class.

v_gene: TRBV12-3/TRBV12-4
d_gene: TRBD2
abundance: few
j_gene: TRBJ2-1
CDR3aa: CASRKLAGGQYEQFF
CDR3nt: TGTGCCAGCCGGAAGCTAGCGGGGGGCCAATATGAGCAGTTCTTC

v_gene: TRBV7-9
d_gene: -
abundance: many
j_gene: TRBJ2-5
CDR3aa: CASSLRGSGEETQYF
CDR3nt: TGTGCCAGCAGCTTACGTGGCTCCGGGGAAGAGACCCAGTACTTC

v_gene: TRBV30
d_gene: -
abundance: few
j_gene: TRBJ2-1
CDR3aa: CAWSTSFTYNEQFF
CDR3nt: TGTGCCTGGAGTACTAGCTTCACCTACAATGAGCAGTTCTTC

v_gene: TRBV4-2
d_gene: TRBD2
abundance: few
j_gene: TRBJ2-7
CDR3aa: CASSQGISGAPSSYEQYF
CDR3nt: TGTGCCAGCAGCCAAGGTATTAGCGGGGCCCCAAGCTCCTACGAGCAGTACTTC

v_gene: TRBV10-3
d_gene: TRBD1
abundance: few
j_gene: TRBJ1-4
CDR3aa: CAIRGGLEEKLFF
CDR3nt: TGTGCCATCAGAGGGGGCCTCGAGGAAAAACTGTTTTTT

v_gene: TRBV20-1
d_gene: TRBD2
abundance: many
j_gene: TRBJ2-5
CDR3aa: CSAPRGGGETQYF
CDR3nt: TGCAGTGCTCCCCGGGGGGGCGGAGAGACCCAGTACTTC

v_gene: TRBV4-2
d_gene: TRBD1
abundance: -
j_gene: TRBJ2-7
CDR3aa: CASSQGSGTAYEQYF
CDR3nt: TGTGCCAGCAGCCAAGGCTCTGGGACAGCATACGAGCAGTACTTC

v_gene: TRBV2
d_gene: -
abundance: few
j_gene: TRBJ1-2
CDR3aa: CASSEQGWYGYTF
CDR3nt: TGTGCCAGCAGTGAACAGGGGTGGTATGGCTACACCTTC

v_gene: TRBV12-3/TRBV12-4
d_gene: TRBD2
abundance: -
j_gene: TRBJ2-1
CDR3aa: CASRGTSGGLSSYNEQFF
CDR3nt: TGTGCCAGCAGGGGGACTAGCGGGGGCCTAAGCTCCTACAATGAGCAGTTCTTC

v_gene: TRBV11-3
d_gene: TRBD2
abundance: -
j_gene: TRBJ2-1
CDR3aa: CASSLVGLASYEQFF
CDR3nt: TGTGCCAGCAGCTTAGTAGGACTAGCGAGCTATGAGCAGTTCTTC

v_gene: TRBV12-3/TRBV12-4
d_gene: TRBD2
abundance: -
j_gene: TRBJ2-5
CDR3aa: CASSHGLAGGGETQYF
CDR3nt: TGTGCCAGCAGTCATGGACTAGCGGGGGGCGGAGAGACCCAGTACTTC

v_gene: TRBV5-1
d_gene: TRBD2
abundance: few
j_gene: TRBJ2-5
CDR3aa: CASSLETSGETQYF
CDR3nt: TGCGCCAGCAGCTTGGAGACTAGCGGGGAGACCCAGTACTTC

v_gene: TRBV4-3
d_gene: -
abundance: -
j_gene: TRBJ2-3
CDR3aa: CASSQGVGQPTDTQYF
CDR3nt: TGCGCCAGCAGCCAAGGGGTCGGACAGCCGACGGATACGCAGTATTTT

v_gene: TRBV20-1
d_gene: TRBD2
abundance: few
j_gene: TRBJ2-5
CDR3aa: CSASDPRTSGQETQYF
CDR3nt: TGCAGTGCTAGCGATCCACGGACTAGCGGCCAAGAGACCCAGTACTTC

v_gene: TRBV7-2
d_gene: -
abundance: few
j_gene: TRBJ2-3
CDR3aa: CASIESTDTQYF
CDR3nt: TGTGCCAGCATAGAGAGCACAGATACGCAGTATTTT

v_gene: TRBV7-3
d_gene: TRBD1
abundance: few
j_gene: TRBJ2-1
CDR3aa: CASSRDRGFHEQFF
CDR3nt: TGTGCCAGCAGCCGGGACAGGGGGTTCCATGAGCAGTTCTTC

v_gene: TRBV10-3
d_gene: TRBD1
abundance: -
j_gene: TRBJ1-1
CDR3aa: CAISAKQGSIADTEAFF
CDR3nt: TGTGCCATCAGTGCCAAACAGGGGAGTATAGCGGACACTGAGGCTTTCTTT

v_gene: TRBV20-1
d_gene: -
abundance: -
j_gene: TRBJ1-2
CDR3aa: CSATGPNYGYTF
CDR3nt: TGCAGCGCCACGGGACCTAACTATGGCTACACCTTC

v_gene: TRBV12-3/TRBV12-4
d_gene: -
abundance: -
j_gene: TRBJ2-1
CDR3aa: CASSAGQINEQFF
CDR3nt: TGTGCCAGCAGTGCGGGACAAATAAATGAGCAGTTCTTC

v_gene: TRBV11-2
d_gene: -
abundance: few
j_gene: TRBJ2-7
CDR3aa: CASSLFIGPIYEQYF
CDR3nt: TGTGCCAGCAGCTTGTTCATCGGGCCGATCTACGAGCAGTACTTC

v_gene: TRBV5-1
d_gene: -
abundance: -
j_gene: TRBJ1-2
CDR3aa: CASSPDSGSTGYTF
CDR3nt: TGCGCCAGCAGCCCGGACAGTGGGAGTACTGGCTACACCTTC

v_gene: TRBV3-1
d_gene: -
abundance: few
j_gene: TRBJ2-4
CDR3aa: CASSPHIVQENIQYF
CDR3nt: TGTGCCAGTAGCCCCCACATTGTGCAGGAAAACATTCAGTACTTC

v_gene: TRBV20-1
d_gene: -
abundance: few
j_gene: TRBJ2-7
CDR3aa: CSASVVPNEQYF
CDR3nt: TGCAGTGCGTCGGTCGTCCCCAACGAGCAGTACTTC

v_gene: TRBV29-1
d_gene: -
abundance: -
j_gene: TRBJ2-1
CDR3aa: CSVSFYNEQFF
CDR3nt: TGCAGCGTCTCCTTTTACAATGAGCAGTTCTTC